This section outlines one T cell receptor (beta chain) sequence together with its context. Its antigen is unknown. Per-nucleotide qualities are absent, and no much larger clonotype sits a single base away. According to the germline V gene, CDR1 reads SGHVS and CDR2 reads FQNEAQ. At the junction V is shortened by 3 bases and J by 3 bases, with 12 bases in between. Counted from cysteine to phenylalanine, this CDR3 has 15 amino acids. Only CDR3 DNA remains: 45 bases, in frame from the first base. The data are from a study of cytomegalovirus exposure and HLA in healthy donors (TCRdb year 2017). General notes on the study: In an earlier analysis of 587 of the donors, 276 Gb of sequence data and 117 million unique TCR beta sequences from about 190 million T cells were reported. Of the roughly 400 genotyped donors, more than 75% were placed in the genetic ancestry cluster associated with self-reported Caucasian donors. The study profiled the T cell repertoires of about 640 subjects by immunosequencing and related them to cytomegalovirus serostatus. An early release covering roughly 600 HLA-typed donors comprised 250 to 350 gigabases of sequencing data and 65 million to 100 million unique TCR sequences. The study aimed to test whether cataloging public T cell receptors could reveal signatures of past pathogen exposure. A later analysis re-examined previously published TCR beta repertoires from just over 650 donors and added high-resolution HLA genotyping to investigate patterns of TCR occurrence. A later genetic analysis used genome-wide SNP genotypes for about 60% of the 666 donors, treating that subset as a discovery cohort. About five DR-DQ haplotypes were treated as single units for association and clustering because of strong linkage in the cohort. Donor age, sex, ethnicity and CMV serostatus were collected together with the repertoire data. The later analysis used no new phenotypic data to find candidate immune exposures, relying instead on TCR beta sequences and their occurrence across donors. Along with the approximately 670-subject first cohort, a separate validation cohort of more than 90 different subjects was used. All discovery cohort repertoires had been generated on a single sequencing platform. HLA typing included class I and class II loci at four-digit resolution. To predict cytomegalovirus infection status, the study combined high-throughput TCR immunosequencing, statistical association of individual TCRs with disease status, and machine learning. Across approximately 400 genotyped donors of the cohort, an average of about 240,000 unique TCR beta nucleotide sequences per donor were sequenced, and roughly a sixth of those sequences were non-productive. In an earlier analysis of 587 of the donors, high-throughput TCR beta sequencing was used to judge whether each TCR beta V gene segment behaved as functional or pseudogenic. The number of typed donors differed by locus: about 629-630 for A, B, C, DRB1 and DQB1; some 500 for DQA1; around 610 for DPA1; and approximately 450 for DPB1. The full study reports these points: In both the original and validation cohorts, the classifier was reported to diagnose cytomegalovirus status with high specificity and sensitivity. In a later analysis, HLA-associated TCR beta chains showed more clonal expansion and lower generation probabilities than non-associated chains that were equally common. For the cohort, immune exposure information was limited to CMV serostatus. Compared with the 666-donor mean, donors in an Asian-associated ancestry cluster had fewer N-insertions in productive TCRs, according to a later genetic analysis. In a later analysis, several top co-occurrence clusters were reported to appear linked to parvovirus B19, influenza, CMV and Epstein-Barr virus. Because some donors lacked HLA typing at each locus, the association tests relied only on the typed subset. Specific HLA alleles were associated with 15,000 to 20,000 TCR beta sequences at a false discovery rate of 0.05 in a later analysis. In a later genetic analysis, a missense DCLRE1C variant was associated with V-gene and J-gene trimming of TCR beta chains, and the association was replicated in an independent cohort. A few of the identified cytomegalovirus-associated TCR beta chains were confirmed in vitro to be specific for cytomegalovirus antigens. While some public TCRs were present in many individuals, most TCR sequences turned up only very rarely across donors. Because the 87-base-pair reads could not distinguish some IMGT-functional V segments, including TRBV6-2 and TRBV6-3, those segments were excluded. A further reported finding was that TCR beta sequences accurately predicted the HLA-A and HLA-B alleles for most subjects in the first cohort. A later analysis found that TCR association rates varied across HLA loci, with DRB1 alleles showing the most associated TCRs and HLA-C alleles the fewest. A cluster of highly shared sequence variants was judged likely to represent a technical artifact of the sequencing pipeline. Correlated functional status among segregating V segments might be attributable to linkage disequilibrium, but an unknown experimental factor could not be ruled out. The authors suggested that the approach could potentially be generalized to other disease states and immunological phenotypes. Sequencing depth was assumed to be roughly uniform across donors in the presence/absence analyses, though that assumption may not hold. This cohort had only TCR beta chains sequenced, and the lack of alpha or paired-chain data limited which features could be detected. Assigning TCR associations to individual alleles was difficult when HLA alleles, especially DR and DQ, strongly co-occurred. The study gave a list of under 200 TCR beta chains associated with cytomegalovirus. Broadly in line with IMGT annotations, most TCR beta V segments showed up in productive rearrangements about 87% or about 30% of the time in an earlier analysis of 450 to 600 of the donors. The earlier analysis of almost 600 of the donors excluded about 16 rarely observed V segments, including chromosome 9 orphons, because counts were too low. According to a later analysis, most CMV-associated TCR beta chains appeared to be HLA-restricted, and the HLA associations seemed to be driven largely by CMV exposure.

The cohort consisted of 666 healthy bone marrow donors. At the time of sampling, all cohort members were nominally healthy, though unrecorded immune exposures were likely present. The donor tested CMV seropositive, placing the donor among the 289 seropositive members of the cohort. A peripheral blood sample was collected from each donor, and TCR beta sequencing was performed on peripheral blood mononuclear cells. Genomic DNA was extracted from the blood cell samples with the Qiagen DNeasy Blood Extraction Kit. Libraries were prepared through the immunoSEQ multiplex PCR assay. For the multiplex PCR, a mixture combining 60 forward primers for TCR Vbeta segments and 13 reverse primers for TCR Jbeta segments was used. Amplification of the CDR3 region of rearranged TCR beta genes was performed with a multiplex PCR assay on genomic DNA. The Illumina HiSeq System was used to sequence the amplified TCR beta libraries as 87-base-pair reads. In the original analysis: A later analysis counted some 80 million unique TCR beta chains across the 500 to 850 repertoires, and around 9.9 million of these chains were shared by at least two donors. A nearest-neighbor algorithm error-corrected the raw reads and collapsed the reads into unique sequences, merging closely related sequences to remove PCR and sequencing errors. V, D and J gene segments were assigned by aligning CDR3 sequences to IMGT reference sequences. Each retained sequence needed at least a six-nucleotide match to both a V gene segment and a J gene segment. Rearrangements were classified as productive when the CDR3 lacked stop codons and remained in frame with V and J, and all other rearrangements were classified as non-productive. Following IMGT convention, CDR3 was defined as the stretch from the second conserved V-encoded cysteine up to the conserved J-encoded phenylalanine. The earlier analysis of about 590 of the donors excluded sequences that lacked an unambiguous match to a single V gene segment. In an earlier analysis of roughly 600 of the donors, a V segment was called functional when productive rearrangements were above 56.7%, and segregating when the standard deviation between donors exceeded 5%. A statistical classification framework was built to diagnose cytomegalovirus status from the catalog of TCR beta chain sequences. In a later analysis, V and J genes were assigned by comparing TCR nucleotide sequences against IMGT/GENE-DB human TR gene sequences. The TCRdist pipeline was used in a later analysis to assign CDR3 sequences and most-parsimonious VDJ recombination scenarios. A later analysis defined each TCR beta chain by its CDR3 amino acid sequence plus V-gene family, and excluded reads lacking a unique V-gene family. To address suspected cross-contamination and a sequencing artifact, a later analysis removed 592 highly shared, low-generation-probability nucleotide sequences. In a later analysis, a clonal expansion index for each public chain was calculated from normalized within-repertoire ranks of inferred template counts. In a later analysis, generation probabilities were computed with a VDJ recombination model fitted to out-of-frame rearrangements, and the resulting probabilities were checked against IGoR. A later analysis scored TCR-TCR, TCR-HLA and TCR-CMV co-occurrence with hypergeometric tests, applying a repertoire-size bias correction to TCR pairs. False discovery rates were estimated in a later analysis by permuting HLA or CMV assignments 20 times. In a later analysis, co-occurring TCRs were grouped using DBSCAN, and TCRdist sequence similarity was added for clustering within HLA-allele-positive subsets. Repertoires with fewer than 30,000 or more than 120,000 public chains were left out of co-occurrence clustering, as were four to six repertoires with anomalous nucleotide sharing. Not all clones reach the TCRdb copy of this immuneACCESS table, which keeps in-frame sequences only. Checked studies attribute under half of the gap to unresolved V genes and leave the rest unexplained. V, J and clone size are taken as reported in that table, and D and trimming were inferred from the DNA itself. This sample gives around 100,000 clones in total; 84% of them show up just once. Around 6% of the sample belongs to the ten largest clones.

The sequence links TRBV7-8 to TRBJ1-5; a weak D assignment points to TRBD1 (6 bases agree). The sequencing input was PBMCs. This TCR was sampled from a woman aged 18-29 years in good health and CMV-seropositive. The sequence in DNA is TGTGCCAGCAGCTTTGGGGCAGGGGCCAATCAGCCCCAGCATTTT. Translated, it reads CASSFGAGANQPQHF.